These 32 T cell receptor beta chains share one sample of origin, sequenced in a study of CD8+ T cells in alopecia areata. Treatment: oral pan-JAK inhibitor, 5-10 mg twice daily. Reverse transcribed after extraction, RNA yielded cDNA as the sequencing template. TCRdb's table, derived via immunoSEQ multiplex PCR, lists solely in-frame clones and lacks some. This table holds approximately 210,000 clones, 50% to 70% found once. The sample consisted of CD4+ T cells sorted from blood, taken around week 47, from a patient treated with tofacitinib. These receptors came from a human donor with alopecia areata.

V and J are TRBV30 and TRBJ1-6; D might be TRBD1 (5 bases). The germline CDR1 and CDR2 sequences are GTSNPN and SVGIG (reference sequence). Between the trimmed V and J ends, which lost 4 bases and 10 bases, there was a span of 14 bases. The CDR3 spans 13 residues. CDR3: CAWNPGRDSPLHF. CDR3 in DNA: TGTGCCTGGAACCCAGGGCGGGACTCACCCCTCCACTTT.

This clone was detected a few times. The V call is TRBV7-9, the J call TRBJ1-6; D not certain. Germline V lookup: CDR1 SEHNR, CDR2 FQNEAQ (reference sequence). The CDR3 loop spans 14 amino acids. Deletions cut 5 bases from V and 7 bases from J, with 12 bases between. This chain's CDR3 is CASSPPSQNSPLHF. The CDR3 DNA follows: TGTGCCAGCAGCCCTCCGTCTCAGAATTCACCCCTCCACTTT. The entire variable domain, with the rest obtained from reference TRBV7-9 and TRBJ1-6, is as follows: DTGVSQNPRHKITKRGQNVTFRCDPISEHNRLYWYRQTLGQGPEFLTYFQNEAQLEKSRLLSDRFSAERPKGSFSTLEIQRTEQGDSAMYLCASSPPSQNSPLHFGNGTRLTVT.

The chain has TRBV7-2 and TRBJ1-1; 10 positions match TRBD1. This CDR3 spans 14 amino acids. The junction had 7 bases not matched to a gene; V was cut back by 4 bases and J by 8 bases. CDR1 SGHTA and CDR2 FQGNSA come from the germline V gene. The CDR3 loop reads CASSSAGTGAEAFF. DNA of the CDR3: TGTGCCAGCAGCTCAGCCGGGACAGGGGCAGAAGCTTTCTTT.

The DNA of the CDR3 is TGTGCCAGTAGGGCGAGAGTTGGTGAAGCTTTCTTT. Translating gives CASRARVGEAFF. The V and J genes are TRBV19 and TRBJ1-1; D gene ambiguous. The CDR3 length is 12 residues. Trimming took off 6 bases at V and 7 bases at J, with 12 bases between the two ends. The germline CDR1 and CDR2 sequences are LNHDA and SQIVND (reference sequence).

This clone was counted between two and nine times. The chain combines TRBV7-2 with TRBJ2-7, with 7 bases that match TRBD1. The CDR3 spans 15 residues. Germline loops: CDR1 SGHTA, CDR2 FQGNSA. The ends lost 1 base at V and 3 bases at J; junction bases unmatched: 6. The CDR3 coding sequence is TGTGCCAGCAGCTTAGAACAGGGGATGGGCTACGAGCAGTACTTC. Translated: CASSLEQGMGYEQYF.

This clone came up a few times. The rearrangement joins TRBV14 to TRBJ1-1, with D uncertain. Per germline, CDR1 SGHDN and CDR2 FVKESK. CDR3 length: 13 amino acids. Trimming cost V 1 base and J 4 bases, with 7 bases left between them. CDR3 sequence reads: CASSQVSGTEAFF. The CDR3 nucleotides read TGTGCCAGCAGCCAAGTATCCGGCACTGAAGCTTTCTTT.

This chain connects TRBV25-1 to TRBJ2-1, with D unresolved. From germline, CDR1 is MGHDK and CDR2 SYGVNS. Trimming left V 4 bases short and J 6 bases short, with 4 bases between. The CDR3 length is 11 residues. CDR3 region: CASSGLNEQFF. The CDR3 DNA reads TGTGCCAGCAGTGGACTCAATGAGCAGTTCTTC.

This sequence joins TRBV9 and TRBJ1-3; no definite D call. The V gene's germline CDR1 is SGDLS and CDR2 YYNGEE. The CDR3 is 12 amino acids. Deletions cut 4 bases from V and 0 bases from J, with 2 bases between. CDR3 in amino acids: CASSYSGNTIYF. The CDR3, as DNA: TGTGCCAGCAGCTACTCTGGAAACACCATATATTTT.

This chain uses TRBV6-6 with TRBJ2-3, with a weak D call TRBD1 (5 bases). V shed 5 bases and J shed 1 base, with 13 bases lying between them. The V gene's germline CDR1 is MNHNY and CDR2 SVGAGI (reference sequence). This CDR3 is built from 15 residues. In nucleotides, the CDR3 is TGTGCCAGCAGTGATTATCAGGGCCGCACAGATACGCAGTATTTT. Translating it yields CASSDYQGRTDTQYF.

The CDR3 DNA follows: TGCGCCAGCAGCCAAGAGGCACCTTTCACAGATACGCAGTATTTT. Translating gives CASSQEAPFTDTQYF. This chain joins TRBV4-3 and TRBJ2-3, with D unclear. The germline gives CDR1 LGHNA, CDR2 YSLEER. CDR3 size: 15 residues. The V gene lost 0 bases and the J gene lost 2 bases, with 9 bases spanning the gap.

The CDR3 nucleotides read TGTGCCACCAGCAGAGACCCGGGACTAGCTATGGGAGAGACCCAGTACTTC. Protein product: CATSRDPGLAMGETQYF. This chain links TRBV15 with TRBJ2-5; 9 bases are shared with TRBD2. Germline V gene sequence: CDR1 LNHNV, CDR2 YYDKDF (reference sequence). The CDR3 consists of 17 residues. J was trimmed by 4 bases and V by 0 bases; bases with no gene match: 9.

In this sample, this clone turned up once. The chain's CDR3 is CAWSVQRTGIPHSYEQYF. The CDR3 DNA reads as TGTGCCTGGAGTGTACAAAGGACAGGAATCCCCCACTCCTACGAGCAGTACTTC. The chain links TRBV30 to TRBJ2-7; 7 positions agree with TRBD1. The V gene end was trimmed by 0 bases and the J gene end by 0 bases; junction bases not matched to a gene: 14. Per the germline V gene, CDR1 is GTSNPN and CDR2 is SVGIG (reference sequence). This CDR3 region has 18 residues.

This clone was counted only a few times. V usage is TRBV5-1 and J usage is TRBJ2-7; 11 bases match TRBD1. With 1 base clipped from V and 6 bases from J, the junction kept 6 bases outside the gene matches. In germline, CDR1 is SGHRS, CDR2 YFSETQ. The CDR3 length is 15 residues. The CDR3 region has the DNA TGCGCCAGCAGCTTGCTCGGACAGGGGGCTGGCGAGCAGTACTTC. Its translation: CASSLLGQGAGEQYF.

This chain joins TRBV5-6 and TRBJ2-1; weak D call: TRBD2 (6 bases). Looked up from germline, CDR1 is SGHDT and CDR2 is YYEEEE. This CDR3 contains 16 residues. Trimming pared 4 bases from V and 7 bases from J, leaving 21 bases between. CDR3: CASSRARGIGRNEQFF. CDR3 bases: TGTGCCAGCAGCCGGGCGCGGGGAATCGGCAGGAATGAGCAGTTCTTC.

The chain is built from TRBV9 and TRBJ1-2, with 10 bases lining up with TRBD1. Germline assignment: CDR1 SGDLS and CDR2 YYNGEE. V was pared by 4 bases and J by 5 bases, with 2 bases of the junction left unmatched. This CDR3 has 13 amino acids. CDR3 coding DNA: TGTGCCAGCAGCCTGGACAGGGGGTATGGCTACACCTTC. Translation: CASSLDRGYGYTF.

The rearrangement uses TRBV2 and TRBJ2-3; D possibly matches TRBD1 or TRBD2 (5 bases each). Germline CDR1 and CDR2: SNHLY and FYNNEI. The V and J ends lost 6 bases and 4 bases respectively, with 14 bases between them. CDR3 length: 14 amino acids. The CDR3 loop is CASRGTYPPDTQYF. The CDR3 DNA follows: TGTGCCAGCAGGGGGACCTACCCCCCAGATACGCAGTATTTT. Looking up the rest from reference TRBV2 and TRBJ2-3 gives the full variable domain: EPEVTQTPSHQVTQMGQEVILRCVPISNHLYFYWYRQILGQKVEFLVSFYNNEISEKSEIFDDQFSVERPDGSNFTLKIRSTKLEDSAMYFCASRGTYPPDTQYFGPGTRLTVL.

The V call is TRBV7-3, the J call TRBJ2-7; either TRBD1 or TRBD2 may supply D (5 bases each). Per germline, CDR1 SGHTA and CDR2 FQGTGA. Trimming pared 5 bases from V and 4 bases from J, leaving 12 bases between. CDR3 length: 13 amino acids. The CDR3 is CASSPGPYYEQYF. The CDR3 nucleotides read TGTGCCAGCAGCCCGGGACCCTATTACGAGCAGTACTTC.

The chain couples TRBV29-1 to TRBJ1-2; 7 bases are a match to TRBD1. The CDR3 is 15 residues long. Germline lookup yields CDR1 SQVTM and CDR2 ANQGSEA. V dropped 1 base and J dropped 8; count of bases not matched to a gene: 13. Here the CDR3 reads CSVEGRYRTGEGYTF. The CDR3 DNA reads TGCAGCGTTGAAGGCCGCTATAGGACAGGAGAAGGCTACACCTTC.

The V and J genes are TRBV9 and TRBJ1-2, with a weak D call TRBD1 (6 bases). The CDR3 length is 13 residues. V shed 4 bases and J shed 4 bases, with 11 bases lying between them. Germline CDR1 reads SGDLS; CDR2 reads YYNGEE. The CDR3 loop is CASSNREGYGYTF. CDR3 coding DNA: TGTGCCAGCAGCAACAGGGAAGGCTATGGCTACACCTTC. Using reference TRBV9 and TRBJ1-2 for the parts outside the CDR3, the full variable domain is DSGVTQTPKHLITATGQRVTLRCSPRSGDLSVYWYQQSLDQGLQFLIQYYNGEERAKGNILERFSAQQFPDLHSELNLSSLELGDSALYFCASSNREGYGYTFGSGTRLTVV.

The CDR3 nucleotides read TGTGCCAGCAGCCTAGAGATCGGGGAGCTGTTTTTT. Translated, it gives CASSLEIGELFF. V is TRBV2 and J is TRBJ2-2; D gene ambiguous. From germline, CDR1 is SNHLY and CDR2 FYNNEI. Trimming removed 6 bases from V and 7 bases from J, with 9 bases in between. The CDR3 has 12 residues.

V is TRBV7-3 and J is TRBJ2-7; D is unclear. From germline, CDR1 is SGHTA and CDR2 FQGTGA. This CDR3 contains 12 residues. V shed 5 bases and J shed 3 bases, with 8 bases lying between them. The CDR3, as DNA: TGTGCCAGCAGCCGAGACGGCTACGAGCAGTACTTC. This encodes CASSRDGYEQYF.

V and J are TRBV9 and TRBJ2-1; TRBD2 might be the D (5 bases). Trimming took 3 bases from V and 12 from J, leaving 19 bases between them. This CDR3 spans 14 amino acids. Germline V gene sequence: CDR1 SGDLS, CDR2 YYNGEE. CDR3 protein: CASSATSVARGQFF. The CDR3 region has the DNA TGTGCCAGCAGCGCCACCTCTGTAGCTCGGGGGCAGTTCTTC.

The chain is built from TRBV9 and TRBJ2-1; possibly TRBD2 for D (6 bases). The CDR3 spans 15 residues. Trimming took off 1 base at V and 3 bases at J, with 11 bases between the two ends. Germline assignment: CDR1 SGDLS and CDR2 YYNGEE. For the CDR3, the DNA is TGTGCCAGCAGCGTACTAGGGACTGACTACAATGAGCAGTTCTTC. It translates to CASSVLGTDYNEQFF. Based on the CDR3 plus reference TRBV9 and TRBJ2-1, the full variable domain is DSGVTQTPKHLITATGQRVTLRCSPRSGDLSVYWYQQSLDQGLQFLIQYYNGEERAKGNILERFSAQQFPDLHSELNLSSLELGDSALYFCASSVLGTDYNEQFFGPGTRLTVL.

The chain is built from TRBV25-1 and TRBJ2-7, with D maybe TRBD1 (6 bases). The CDR3 runs 14 residues. V gave up 4 bases and J gave up 5 bases, with 15 bases separating them. Looked up from germline, CDR1 is MGHDK and CDR2 is SYGVNS. CDR3 region: CASSVDLGDNEQYF. For the CDR3, the DNA is TGTGCCAGCAGTGTGGACCTAGGGGACAACGAGCAGTACTTC.

V is TRBV2 and J is TRBJ2-1; the D gene is possibly TRBD2 (5 bases). The CDR3 is made up of 17 amino acids. CDR1 is SNHLY, CDR2 FYNNEI, per germline. The ends were cut back, 4 bases at V and 0 bases at J, with 16 bases in the middle. The DNA of the CDR3 is TGTGCCAGCAGTGGGGGAGTGGCAGGTAGCTCCTACAATGAGCAGTTCTTC. This sequence encodes CASSGGVAGSSYNEQFF. The full variable domain, completed using reference TRBV2 and TRBJ2-1, is EPEVTQTPSHQVTQMGQEVILRCVPISNHLYFYWYRQILGQKVEFLVSFYNNEISEKSEIFDDQFSVERPDGSNFTLKIRSTKLEDSAMYFCASSGGVAGSSYNEQFFGPGTRLTVL.

The chain links TRBV11-2 to TRBJ1-5, with D perhaps TRBD1 (6 bases). Germline V lookup: CDR1 SGHAT, CDR2 FQNNGV. There are 15 residues in the CDR3. The V end was cut by 5 bases, the J end by 4 bases, with 15 bases between. Here the CDR3 reads CASSPGQGGNQPQHF. CDR3 sequence (DNA): TGTGCCAGCAGCCCCGGCCAAGGGGGGAATCAGCCCCAGCATTTT.

The chain links TRBV2 to TRBJ1-5; D gene unclear. CDR1 and CDR2 from the germline V gene are SNHLY and FYNNEI. Deletions cut 4 bases from V and 7 bases from J, with 14 bases between. The CDR3 is made up of 14 amino acids. Here the CDR3 DNA reads TGTGCCAGCAGTGCACTCGGAGGCAGGCAGCCCCAGCATTTT. Residues: CASSALGGRQPQHF.

The CDR3 is CASSPPGGQGRYEQYF. CDR3 nucleotides: TGTGCCAGCAGCCCGCCAGGGGGACAGGGACGCTACGAGCAGTACTTC. This chain links TRBV7-2 with TRBJ2-7; 9 nucleotides align to TRBD1. This CDR3 is built from 16 residues. V shed 5 bases, J shed 3 bases, and the junction held 11 bases outside the gene matches. Germline loops: CDR1 SGHTA, CDR2 FQGNSA.

This clone has only a few counts. The chain is built from TRBV19 and TRBJ2-7; 10 nucleotides agree with TRBD1. The CDR3 contains 15 residues. Per the germline V gene, CDR1 is LNHDA and CDR2 is SQIVND (reference sequence). The trim removed 4 bases at V and 3 bases at J, leaving 6 bases unmatched. CDR3 DNA: TGTGCCAGTAGTAAACCCGGGACAGGGGTCTACGAGCAGTACTTC. This gives the protein CASSKPGTGVYEQYF.

The chain combines TRBV5-6 with TRBJ1-5; D is possibly TRBD1 (5 bases). Trimming left V 3 bases short and J 7 bases short, with 23 bases between. The CDR3 extends over 17 amino acids. Germline loops: CDR1 SGHDT, CDR2 YYEEEE. CDR3 protein: CASSSLTPGTKGQPQHF. The CDR3 DNA reads TGTGCCAGCAGCTCTCTTACACCCGGGACGAAAGGACAGCCCCAGCATTTT.

The rearrangement joins TRBV5-1 to TRBJ1-2, with TRBD1 matching 9 bases. This CDR3 is 14 amino acids long. The J segment lost 5 bases and the V segment lost 3 bases, leaving 5 bases of the junction unmatched. Germline CDR1 and CDR2: SGHRS and YFSETQ. In nucleotides, the CDR3 is TGCGCCAGCAGCTCCACCGGGACAGGGTATGGCTACACCTTC. Protein sequence: CASSSTGTGYGYTF.

With respect to this clone: Additional DNA sequences in this sample encode the identical CDR3. The CDR3 is CSVGTAFYEQYF. The CDR3 nucleotides are TGCAGCGTTGGCACAGCTTTCTACGAGCAGTACTTC. V is TRBV29-1 and J is TRBJ2-7; D is uncertain. Trimming left V 4 bases short and J 3 bases short, with 10 bases between. This CDR3 has 12 residues. The germline gives CDR1 SQVTM, CDR2 ANQGSEA.